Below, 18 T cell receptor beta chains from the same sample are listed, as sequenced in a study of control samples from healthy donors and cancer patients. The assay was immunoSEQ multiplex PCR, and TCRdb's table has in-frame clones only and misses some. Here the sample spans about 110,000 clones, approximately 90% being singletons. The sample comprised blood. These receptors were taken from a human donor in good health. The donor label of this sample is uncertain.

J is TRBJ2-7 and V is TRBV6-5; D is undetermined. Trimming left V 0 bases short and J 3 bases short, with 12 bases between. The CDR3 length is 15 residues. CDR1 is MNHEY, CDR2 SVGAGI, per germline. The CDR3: CASSYSRLKGYEQYF. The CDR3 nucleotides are TGTGCCAGCAGTTACTCGAGATTAAAGGGCTACGAGCAGTACTTC.

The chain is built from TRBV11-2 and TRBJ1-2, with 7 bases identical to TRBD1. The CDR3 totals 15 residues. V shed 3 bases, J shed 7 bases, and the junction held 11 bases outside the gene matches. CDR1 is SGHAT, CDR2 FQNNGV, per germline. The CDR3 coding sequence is TGTGCCAGCAGCTTGGGCCCAGACAGGGCGGGTGGCTACACCTTC. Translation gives CASSLGPDRAGGYTF.

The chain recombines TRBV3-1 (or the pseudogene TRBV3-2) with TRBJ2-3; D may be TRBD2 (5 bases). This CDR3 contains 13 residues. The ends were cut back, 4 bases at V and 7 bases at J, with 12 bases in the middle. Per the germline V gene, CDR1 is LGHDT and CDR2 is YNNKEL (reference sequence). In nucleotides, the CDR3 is TGTGCCAGCAGCCCGGACTGGTCGAATACGCAGTATTTT. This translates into CASSPDWSNTQYF.

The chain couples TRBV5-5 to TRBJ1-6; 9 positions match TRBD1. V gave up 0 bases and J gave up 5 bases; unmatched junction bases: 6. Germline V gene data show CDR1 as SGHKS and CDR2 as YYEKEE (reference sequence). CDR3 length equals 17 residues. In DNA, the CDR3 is TGTGCCAGCAGCTTGGGCCAGACAGGGGGAAATAATTCACCCCTCCACTTT. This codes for CASSLGQTGGNNSPLHF.

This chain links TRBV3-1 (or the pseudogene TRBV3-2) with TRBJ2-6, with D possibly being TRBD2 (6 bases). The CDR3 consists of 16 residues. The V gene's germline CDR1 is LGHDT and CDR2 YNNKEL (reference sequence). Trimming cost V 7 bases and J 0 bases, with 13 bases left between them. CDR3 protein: CASTLGRISGANVLTF. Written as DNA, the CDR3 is TGTGCCAGCACCCTAGGGAGGATCTCTGGGGCCAACGTCCTGACTTTC.

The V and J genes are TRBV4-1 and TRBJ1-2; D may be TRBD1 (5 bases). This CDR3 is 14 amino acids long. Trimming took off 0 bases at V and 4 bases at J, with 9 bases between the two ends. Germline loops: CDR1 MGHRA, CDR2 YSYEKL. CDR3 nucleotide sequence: TGCGCCAGCAGCCAAGAAACCGGGACCTATGGCTACACCTTC. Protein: CASSQETGTYGYTF.

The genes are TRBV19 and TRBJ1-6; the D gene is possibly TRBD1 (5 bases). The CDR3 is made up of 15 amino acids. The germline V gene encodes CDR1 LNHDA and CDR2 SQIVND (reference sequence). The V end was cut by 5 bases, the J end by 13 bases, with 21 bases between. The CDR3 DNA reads TGTGCCAGTAGTTCCCGTGGGGACCCCGGGTCCCCCCTCCACTTT. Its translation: CASSSRGDPGSPLHF.

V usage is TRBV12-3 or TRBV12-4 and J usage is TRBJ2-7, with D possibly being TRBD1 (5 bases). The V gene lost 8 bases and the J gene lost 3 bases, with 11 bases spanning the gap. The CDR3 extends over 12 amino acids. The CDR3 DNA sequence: TGTGCCAGCGCAGGGCAATTCTACGAGCAGTACTTC. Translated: CASAGQFYEQYF.

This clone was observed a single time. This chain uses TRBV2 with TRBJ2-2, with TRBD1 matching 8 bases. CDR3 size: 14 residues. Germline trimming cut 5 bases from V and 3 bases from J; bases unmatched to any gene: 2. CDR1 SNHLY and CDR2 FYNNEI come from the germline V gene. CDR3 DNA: TGTGCCAGCAGTATACAGGGGGACACCGGGGAGCTGTTTTTT. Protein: CASSIQGDTGELFF.

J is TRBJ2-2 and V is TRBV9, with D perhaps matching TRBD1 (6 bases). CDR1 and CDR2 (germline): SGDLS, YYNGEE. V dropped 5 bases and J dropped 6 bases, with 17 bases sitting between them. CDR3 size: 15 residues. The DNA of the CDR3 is TGTGCCAGCAGGGCCGGGGACATCGGGCCCGGGGAGCTGTTTTTT. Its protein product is CASRAGDIGPGELFF.

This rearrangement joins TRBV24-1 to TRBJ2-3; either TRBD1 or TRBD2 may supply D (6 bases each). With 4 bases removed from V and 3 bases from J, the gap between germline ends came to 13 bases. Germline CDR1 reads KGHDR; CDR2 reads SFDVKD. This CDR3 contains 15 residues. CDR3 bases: TGTGCCACCAGTGACAGGGGACTGGGAACAGATACGCAGTATTTT. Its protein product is CATSDRGLGTDTQYF.

The CDR3 protein is CASSEALAGVTQYF. The CDR3 DNA reads as TGTGCCAGCAGTGAGGCCCTAGCGGGGGTTACGCAGTATTTT. The genes are TRBV2 and TRBJ2-3, with 10 bases identical to TRBD2. Germline-derived CDR1 and CDR2 are SNHLY and FYNNEI. The junction had 5 bases not matched to a gene; V was cut back by 3 bases and J by 8 bases. This CDR3 contains 14 residues. Full variable domain (outside the CDR3, taken from reference TRBV2 and TRBJ2-3): EPEVTQTPSHQVTQMGQEVILRCVPISNHLYFYWYRQILGQKVEFLVSFYNNEISEKSEIFDDQFSVERPDGSNFTLKIRSTKLEDSAMYFCASSEALAGVTQYFGPGTRLTVL.

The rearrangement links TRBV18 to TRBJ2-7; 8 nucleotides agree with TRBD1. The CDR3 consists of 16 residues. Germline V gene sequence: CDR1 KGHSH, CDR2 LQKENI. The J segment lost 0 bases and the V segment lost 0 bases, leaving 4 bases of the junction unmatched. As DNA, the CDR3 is TGTGCCAGCTCACCACCGGGACAGGTCCACTCCTACGAGCAGTACTTC. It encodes CASSPPGQVHSYEQYF.

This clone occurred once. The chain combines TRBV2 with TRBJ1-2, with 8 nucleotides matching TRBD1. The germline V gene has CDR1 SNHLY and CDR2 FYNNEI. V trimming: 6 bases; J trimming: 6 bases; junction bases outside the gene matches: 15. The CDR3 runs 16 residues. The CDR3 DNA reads TGTGCCAGCAGCCTCGGCAGGGGGCGAGAGTTCGATGGCTACACCTTC. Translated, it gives CASSLGRGREFDGYTF. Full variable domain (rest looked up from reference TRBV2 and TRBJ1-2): EPEVTQTPSHQVTQMGQEVILRCVPISNHLYFYWYRQILGQKVEFLVSFYNNEISEKSEIFDDQFSVERPDGSNFTLKIRSTKLEDSAMYFCASSLGRGREFDGYTFGSGTRLTVV.

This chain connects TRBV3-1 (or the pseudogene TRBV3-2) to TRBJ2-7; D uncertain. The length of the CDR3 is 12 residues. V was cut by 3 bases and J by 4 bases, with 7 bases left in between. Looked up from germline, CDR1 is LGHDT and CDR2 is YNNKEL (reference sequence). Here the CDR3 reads CASSQGRYEQYF. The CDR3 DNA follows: TGTGCCAGCAGCCAGGGTCGATACGAGCAGTACTTC.

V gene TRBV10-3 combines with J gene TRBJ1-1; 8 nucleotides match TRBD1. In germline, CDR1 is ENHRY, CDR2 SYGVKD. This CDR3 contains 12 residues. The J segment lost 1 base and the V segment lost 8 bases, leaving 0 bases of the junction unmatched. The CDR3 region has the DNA TGTGCCATCGGGACAGGGAACACTGAAGCTTTCTTT. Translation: CAIGTGNTEAFF.

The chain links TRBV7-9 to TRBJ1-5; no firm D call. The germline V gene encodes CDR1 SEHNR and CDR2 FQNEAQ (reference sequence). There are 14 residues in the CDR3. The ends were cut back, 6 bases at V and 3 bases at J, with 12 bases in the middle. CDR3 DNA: TGTGCCAGCAGTCAAGGCACAGCCAATCAGCCCCAGCATTTT. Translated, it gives CASSQGTANQPQHF.

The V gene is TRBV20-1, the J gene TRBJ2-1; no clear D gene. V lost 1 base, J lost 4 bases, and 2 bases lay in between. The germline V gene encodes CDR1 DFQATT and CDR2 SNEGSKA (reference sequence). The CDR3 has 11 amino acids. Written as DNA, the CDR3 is TGCAGTGCTAGAGTTTACAATGAGCAGTTCTTC. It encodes CSARVYNEQFF.